What follows are 11 T cell receptor beta chains derived from one specimen sequenced in a study of identical twins. TCRdb fed the 5' RACE reads into MiXCR, producing one record per CDR3 protein. The table lists 270,000 or so distinct CDR3 sequences, about 8.3% of them singletons. The sample also formed part of further work on yellow fever vaccine responses in identical twins.

What was sequenced was CD8+ T cells sorted from blood. The receptor source for this set is a woman aged 18-29 years in good health.

In this sample, this clonotype turned up many times. This chain links TRBV5-5 with TRBJ2-1; TRBD2 agrees at 12 bases. The ends lost 3 bases at V and 7 bases at J; junction bases unmatched: 5. The CDR3 runs 15 residues. Germline loops: CDR1 SGHKS, CDR2 YYEKEE (reference sequence). The CDR3 DNA is TGTGCCAGCAGCTCTAGCGGGAGGGCCATGAATGAGCAGTTCTTC. This translates into CASSSSGRAMNEQFF.

The chain couples TRBV11-2 to TRBJ2-1; 10 bases match TRBD1. Germline values: CDR1 SGHAT, CDR2 FQNNGV. Trimming took 5 bases from V and 15 from J; bases not matched to a gene: 4. The CDR3 is made up of 11 amino acids. CDR3 in DNA: TGTGCCAGCAGCGAGACAGGGGGCTCGTTCTTC. Translated: CASSETGGSFF.

The rearrangement uses TRBV9 and TRBJ2-3; 8 positions agree with TRBD1. The CDR3 is made up of 17 amino acids. Germline CDR1 reads SGDLS; CDR2 reads YYNGEE. The trim removed 1 base at V and 0 bases at J, leaving 7 bases unmatched. The CDR3 nucleotides are TGTGCCAGCAGCGTAAGGGACAGGCCTACTAGCACAGATACGCAGTATTTT. Its protein is CASSVRDRPTSTDTQYF.

This clonotype appeared a few times. The chain has TRBV5-1 and TRBJ2-1; D might be TRBD1 or TRBD2, each matching 5 bases. V was pared by 4 bases and J by 4 bases, with 15 bases between. CDR3 length equals 15 residues. The germline gives CDR1 SGHRS, CDR2 YFSETQ. CDR3 in amino acids: CASSVFGGTYNEQFF. CDR3 bases: TGCGCCAGCAGCGTTTTTGGGGGAACTTACAATGAGCAGTTCTTC.

This clonotype has a count of ten or more. The V gene is TRBV29-1, the J gene TRBJ2-1, with 10 bases identical to TRBD2. The CDR3 consists of 16 residues. The V and J ends lost 7 bases and 2 bases, in that order; junction bases with no gene match: 11. Germline V gives CDR1 SQVTM, CDR2 ANQGSEA. CDR3 protein: CSAPNPSGSTYNEQFF. The CDR3 DNA is TGCAGCGCCCCGAATCCTAGCGGGAGTACCTACAATGAGCAGTTCTTC.

There are many counts of this clonotype. The rearrangement joins TRBV29-1 to TRBJ1-1; unclear D gene. The V end lost 7 bases, the J end lost 1 base, and 13 bases lay between the germline ends. CDR1 is SQVTM, CDR2 ANQGSEA, per germline. CDR3 length: 13 residues. CDR3 sequence: CSAWGLENTEAFF. DNA for the CDR3: TGCAGCGCCTGGGGTTTAGAGAACACTGAAGCTTTCTTT.

This clonotype was observed at least ten times. The J gene is TRBJ2-3, the V gene TRBV9, with TRBD1 matching 7 bases. Trimming took 3 bases from V and 2 from J; bases not matched to a gene: 3. The CDR3 is 14 residues long. CDR1 is SGDLS and CDR2 is YYNGEE in the germline V gene. DNA of the CDR3: TGTGCCAGCAGCGCAGAGGGGGCCACAGATACGCAGTATTTT. Translation: CASSAEGATDTQYF.

Only a few counts were recorded for this clonotype. V is TRBV5-1 and J is TRBJ1-2; TRBD1 matches at 7 bases. V was clipped by 4 bases and J by 1 base; unmatched bases: 10. CDR1 and CDR2 (germline): SGHRS, YFSETQ. The CDR3 sequence is 16 residues long. The CDR3 DNA sequence: TGCGCCAGCAGCCCCCGGGACAGCCACGATAACTATGGCTACACCTTC. Its protein product is CASSPRDSHDNYGYTF.

Comments on this clonotype: A read error may produce the germline difference seen at one junction end. The chain combines TRBV20-1 with TRBJ2-1; D ambiguous. Germline CDR1 and CDR2: DFQATT and SNEGSKA (reference sequence). The CDR3 spans 15 residues. CDR3 amino acids: CCARDPTVWDNEQFF. The CDR3 DNA reads as TGCTGTGCTAGAGATCCCACGGTCTGGGACAATGAGCAGTTCTTC.

The gene calls are TRBV27 and TRBJ1-5; D is ambiguous. The germline V gene encodes CDR1 MNHEY and CDR2 SMNVEV (reference sequence). V was clipped by 2 bases and J by 0 bases, with 5 bases between them. The CDR3 is 14 residues long. CDR3 region: CASSLKGSNQPQHF. The DNA for the CDR3 is TGTGCCAGCAGTTTAAAGGGTAGCAATCAGCCCCAGCATTTT.

This clonotype was seen a handful of times. The chain has TRBV29-1 and TRBJ2-7; tentative D call: TRBD1 (8 bases). This CDR3 is 14 amino acids long. With 6 bases removed from V and 2 bases from J, the gap between germline ends came to 17 bases. The germline CDR1 and CDR2 sequences are SQVTM and ANQGSEA. The CDR3 loop is CSVGGGDRPYEQYF. The CDR3 nucleotides read TGCAGCGTGGGGGGAGGGGACAGGCCCTACGAGCAGTACTTC.